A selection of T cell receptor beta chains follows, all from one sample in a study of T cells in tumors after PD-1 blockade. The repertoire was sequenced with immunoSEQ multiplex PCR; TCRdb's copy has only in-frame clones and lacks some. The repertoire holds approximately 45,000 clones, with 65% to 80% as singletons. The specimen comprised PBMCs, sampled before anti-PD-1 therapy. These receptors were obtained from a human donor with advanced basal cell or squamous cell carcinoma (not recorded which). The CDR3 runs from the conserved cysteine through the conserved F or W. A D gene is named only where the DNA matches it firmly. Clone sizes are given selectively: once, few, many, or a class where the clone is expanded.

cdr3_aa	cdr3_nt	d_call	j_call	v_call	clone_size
CASSPTGSPLHF	TGTGCCAGCAGCCCCACGGGCTCACCCCTCCACTTT	-	TRBJ1-6	TRBV3-1/TRBV3-2	-
CASSQSRGSGNTIYF	TGTGCCAGCAGCCAGAGCCGGGGCTCTGGAAACACCATATATTTT	-	TRBJ1-3	TRBV5-8	once
CASSFSVGTGVGYTF	TGTGCCAGCAGTTTCTCCGTCGGGACAGGGGTCGGCTACACCTTC	TRBD1	TRBJ1-2	TRBV27	-
CASSFSGQGGSEAFF	TGTGCCAGCAGCTTCTCGGGACAGGGAGGATCTGAAGCTTTCTTT	TRBD1	TRBJ1-1	TRBV11-3	-
CASSFVWGQGTLRNQPQHF	-	-	TRBJ1-5	TRBV12-1	-
CASSLDGYNQPQHF	TGTGCCAGCAGCTTAGACGGGTACAATCAGCCCCAGCATTTT	-	TRBJ1-5	TRBV7-9	-
CASRQEIGQPQHF	TGTGCCAGCAGGCAAGAAATAGGGCAGCCCCAGCATTTT	-	TRBJ1-5	TRBV6-6	few
CASSLAGLGVQETQYF	TGCGCCAGCAGCTTGGCCGGTCTAGGGGTCCAAGAGACCCAGTACTTC	-	TRBJ2-5	TRBV5-1	-
CASSSGVGYTEAFF	TGTGCCAGCAGCTCAGGGGTGGGGTACACTGAAGCTTTCTTT	-	TRBJ1-1	TRBV5-7	-
CASSSEAGGNNEQFF	TGCGCCAGCAGCTCCGAGGCGGGGGGGAACAATGAGCAGTTCTTC	TRBD2	TRBJ2-1	TRBV5-1	large
CSESQGGTDTQYF	TGCAGCGAATCCCAAGGGGGCACAGATACGCAGTATTTT	-	TRBJ2-3	TRBV29-1	once
CASSPGGEWDNEQFF	TGTGCCAGCAGCCCCGGGGGGGAATGGGACAATGAGCAGTTCTTC	TRBD2	TRBJ2-1	TRBV9	-
CASSTGAGKTWETQYF	TGTGCCAGCAGTACGGGGGCGGGAAAGACGTGGGAGACCCAGTACTTC	-	TRBJ2-5	TRBV27	-
CASSPPGLNEQFF	TGTGCCAGCTCACCACCTGGGCTGAATGAGCAGTTCTTC	-	TRBJ2-1	TRBV18	-
CASSLSGERYIQYF	TGTGCCAGCAGCTTATCTGGGGAGAGGTACATTCAGTACTTC	-	TRBJ2-4	TRBV11-3	-
CASSQETHSYEQYF	TGTGCCAGCAGCCAAGAAACTCATTCATACGAGCAGTACTTC	-	TRBJ2-7	TRBV4-2	-
CASSYGTDTQYF	TGCGCCAGCAGTTATGGTACAGATACGCAGTATTTT	-	TRBJ2-3	TRBV10-1	-
CASSEARGVTYNEQFF	TGTGCCAGCAGTGAAGCGCGGGGGGTCACCTACAATGAGCAGTTCTTC	TRBD2	TRBJ2-1	TRBV6-1	-
CASSMDRGGSYTF	TGTGCCAGTAGTATGGACAGGGGGGGAAGCTACACCTTC	TRBD1	TRBJ1-2	TRBV19	-
CASSIGQGLGNQPQHF	TGTGCCAGCAGCATCGGACAGGGCCTGGGGAATCAGCCCCAGCATTTT	-	TRBJ1-5	TRBV21-1	-
CASSSLQLIGNTIYF	TGTGCCAGCAGCTCTCTACAATTGATCGGAAACACCATATATTTT	-	TRBJ1-3	TRBV13	-
CASTLSGGAWTDTQYF	TGTGCCAGCACCCTTTCGGGGGGGGCCTGGACAGATACGCAGTATTTT	TRBD2	TRBJ2-3	TRBV5-8	few
CASSEVEGGGADTQYF	TGTGCCAGCAGTGAAGTAGAGGGCGGGGGGGCAGATACGCAGTATTTT	TRBD2	TRBJ2-3	TRBV6-1	-
CASKFWQGEQYF	TGTGCCAGCAAGTTTTGGCAGGGCGAGCAGTACTTC	-	TRBJ2-7	TRBV28	-
CATSDQFTDTQYF	TGTGCCACCAGTGACCAGTTCACAGATACGCAGTATTTT	-	TRBJ2-3	TRBV24-1	-
CASSLAGTENIQYF	TGCGCCAGCAGCTTGGCAGGGACAGAAAACATTCAGTACTTC	TRBD1	TRBJ2-4	TRBV5-1	-
CASSLVGDISNQPQHF	TGTGCCAGCAGCTTGGTGGGGGACATAAGCAATCAGCCCCAGCATTTT	-	TRBJ1-5	TRBV5-6	-
CASSPRIRQGSYEQYF	TGCGCCAGCAGCCCCCGTATCCGACAGGGCTCCTACGAGCAGTACTTC	TRBD1	TRBJ2-7	TRBV5-1	-
CASSTRVAYEQYF	TGTGCCAGCAGCACCCGGGTGGCCTACGAGCAGTACTTC	-	TRBJ2-7	TRBV11-3	-
CASSLEAGSNQPQHF	TGTGCCAGCAGCTTAGAGGCCGGTAGCAATCAGCCCCAGCATTTT	-	TRBJ1-5	TRBV7-6	-
CASRDGSSGNTIYF	TGCGCCAGCAGGGACGGGAGCTCTGGAAACACCATATATTTT	-	TRBJ1-3	TRBV5-1	-
CASSFMAPAKNIQYF	TGTGCCAGCAGCTTTATGGCCCCGGCCAAAAACATTCAGTACTTC	-	TRBJ2-4	TRBV7-9	-
CASSVFGVSGNTIYF	TGTGCCAGCAGCGTATTTGGAGTCTCTGGAAACACCATATATTTT	-	TRBJ1-3	TRBV9	-
CASSEPIAGGRNNEQFF	TGTGCCAGCAGCGAACCGATAGCGGGAGGACGAAACAATGAGCAGTTCTTC	TRBD2	TRBJ2-1	TRBV7-6	few
CASSSRLSYEQYF	TGTGCCAGCAGCTCTAGACTATCCTACGAGCAGTACTTC	-	TRBJ2-7	TRBV5-4	-
CASSDKPGWGLTDTQYF	TGTGCCAGCAGCGACAAACCGGGCTGGGGCCTCACAGATACGCAGTATTTT	-	TRBJ2-3	TRBV2	-
CASSLRGAGNTEAFF	TGTGCCAGCAGTTTGAGGGGGGCAGGAAACACTGAAGCTTTCTTT	-	TRBJ1-1	TRBV28	-